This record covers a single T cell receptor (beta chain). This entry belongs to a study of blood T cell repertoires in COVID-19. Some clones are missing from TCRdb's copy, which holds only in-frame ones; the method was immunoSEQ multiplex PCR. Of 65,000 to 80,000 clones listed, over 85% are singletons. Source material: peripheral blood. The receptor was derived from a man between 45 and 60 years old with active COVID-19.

Here the CDR3 reads CASSATGGFETQYF. Here the CDR3 DNA reads TGTGCCAGCAGCGCGACAGGGGGATTCGAGACCCAGTACTTC. The rearrangement uses TRBV9 and TRBJ2-5; 9 nucleotides match TRBD1. The J segment lost 5 bases and the V segment lost 3 bases, leaving 5 bases of the junction unmatched. This CDR3 comprises 14 residues. CDR1 and CDR2 (germline): SGDLS, YYNGEE. Full variable domain (outside the CDR3, taken from reference TRBV9 and TRBJ2-5): DSGVTQTPKHLITATGQRVTLRCSPRSGDLSVYWYQQSLDQGLQFLIQYYNGEERAKGNILERFSAQQFPDLHSELNLSSLELGDSALYFCASSATGGFETQYFGPGTRLLVL.